These 31 T cell receptor beta chains were all obtained from the same sample, sequenced in a study of blood T cell repertoires in COVID-19. Generated by immunoSEQ multiplex PCR, the TCRdb table keeps only in-frame clones and is missing some. Of some 150,000 clones in the sample, 81% were seen once. Sequenced material: peripheral blood. The receptors stem from an older woman with active or convalescent COVID-19.

The CDR3 region has the DNA TGTGCCAGCAGCTCCAGACTTGGGGAGACCCAGTACTTC. As protein: CASSSRLGETQYF. The chain recombines TRBV14 with TRBJ2-5; no clear D. CDR1 SGHDN and CDR2 FVKESK come from the germline V gene. The V end lost 5 bases, the J end lost 5 bases, and 12 bases lay between the germline ends. CDR3 length equals 13 residues.

The chain is built from TRBV6-2 or TRBV6-3 and TRBJ1-2, with 9 bases lining up with TRBD1. The CDR3 contains 15 residues. The V segment lost 2 bases and the J segment 8 bases; nucleotides outside the gene matches: 9. CDR1 is MNHEY, CDR2 SVGEGT, per germline. CDR3 loop: CASSYPPGQGFGYTF. CDR3 sequence (DNA): TGTGCCAGCAGTTACCCGCCGGGACAGGGCTTCGGCTACACCTTC.

The genes are TRBV30 and TRBJ2-1; 13 nucleotides align to TRBD2. Germline CDR1 GTSNPN, CDR2 SVGIG (reference sequence). V shed 6 bases and J 4 bases; nucleotides not matched to a gene: 3. The CDR3 runs 14 residues. Here the CDR3 DNA reads TGTGCCTGCAGGGGACTAGCGGGATACAATGAGCAGTTCTTC. Protein: CACRGLAGYNEQFF.

The CDR3 nucleotides are TGTGCCAGCACAACAGCGAACACTGAAGCTTTCTTT. This encodes CASTTANTEAFF. The rearrangement joins TRBV28 to TRBJ1-1; D call uncertain. The CDR3 loop spans 12 amino acids. Germline CDR1 is MDHEN and CDR2 is SYDVKM. V shed 7 bases and J shed 1 base, with 7 bases lying between them.

V and J are TRBV6-5 and TRBJ2-2, with 12 bases fitting TRBD2. Looked up from germline, CDR1 is MNHEY and CDR2 is SVGAGI. This CDR3 has 15 amino acids. The trim removed 5 bases at V and 7 bases at J, leaving 5 bases unmatched. Written as DNA, the CDR3 is TGTGCCAGCAGTCCTAGCGGGAGGGCTGGCGGGGAGCTGTTTTTT. Encoded protein: CASSPSGRAGGELFF.

The chain couples TRBV30 to TRBJ2-2, with 7 bases fitting TRBD1. The CDR3 extends over 15 amino acids. Germline V gene sequence: CDR1 GTSNPN, CDR2 SVGIG (reference sequence). V was pared by 4 bases and J by 4 bases, with 9 bases of the junction left unmatched. CDR3 residues: CAWNPPDRATGELFF. The CDR3 DNA reads as TGTGCCTGGAATCCACCAGACAGGGCCACCGGGGAGCTGTTTTTT.

V gene TRBV19 combines with J gene TRBJ1-1; D perhaps matches TRBD1 (5 bases). CDR1 is LNHDA, CDR2 SQIVND, per germline (reference sequence). The CDR3 is 12 amino acids. The V and J ends lost 6 bases and 6 bases respectively, with 11 bases between them. The CDR3 is CASRADRSEAFF. The CDR3 bases are TGTGCCAGTAGGGCAGACAGATCTGAAGCTTTCTTT.

The chain uses TRBV29-1 and TRBJ1-4; D not resolved. In germline, CDR1 is SQVTM, CDR2 ANQGSEA. V lost 7 bases and J 8 bases, leaving 17 bases between the germline ends. This CDR3 contains 13 residues. This CDR3 is CSAAPVSGEKLFF. As DNA, the CDR3 is TGCAGCGCCGCCCCAGTATCGGGGGAAAAACTGTTTTTT.

J is TRBJ2-7 and V is TRBV7-2, with 9 bases fitting TRBD1. V lost 3 bases and J lost 8; bases outside the gene matches: 8. The germline V gene has CDR1 SGHTA and CDR2 FQGNSA. The CDR3 loop spans 14 amino acids. Here the CDR3 DNA reads TGTGCCAGCAGCTTTGCGGGACAGGGCATCAAGCAGTACTTC. Translation gives CASSFAGQGIKQYF.

The CDR3: CASSIGQAANYGYTF. CDR3 nucleotides: TGTGCCAGCAGCATCGGACAGGCCGCTAACTATGGCTACACCTTC. V gene TRBV9 combines with J gene TRBJ1-2, with TRBD1 matching 7 bases. From germline, CDR1 is SGDLS and CDR2 YYNGEE. This CDR3 has 15 amino acids. With V trimmed by 4 bases and J by 0 bases, 6 bases remained unmatched.

The chain is built from TRBV19 and TRBJ2-3; tentatively, D is TRBD1 (5 bases). Germline CDR1 and CDR2: LNHDA and SQIVND (reference sequence). V dropped 5 bases and J dropped 0 bases, with 12 bases sitting between them. The CDR3 loop spans 15 amino acids. Here the CDR3 reads CASSGQARSTDTQYF. CDR3 sequence (DNA): TGTGCCAGTAGTGGACAAGCTCGAAGCACAGATACGCAGTATTTT. The entire variable domain, with the rest obtained from reference TRBV19 and TRBJ2-3, is as follows: DGGITQSPKYLFRKEGQNVTLSCEQNLNHDAMYWYRQDPGQGLRLIYYSQIVNDFQKGDIAEGYSVSREKKESFPLTVTSAQKNPTAFYLCASSGQARSTDTQYFGPGTRLTVL.

This rearrangement joins TRBV5-1 to TRBJ1-1, with a tentative D call TRBD1 (5 bases). V lost 6 bases and J lost 3, with 15 bases in between. From germline, CDR1 is SGHRS and CDR2 YFSETQ. CDR3 length: 14 residues. CDR3 sequence (DNA): TGCGCCAGCACTTGGGGTGGGGACTACACTGAAGCTTTCTTT. Encoded protein: CASTWGGDYTEAFF.

The chain employs TRBV4-2 and TRBJ2-3, with D maybe TRBD2 (7 bases). Trimming pared 0 bases from V and 0 bases from J, leaving 13 bases between. The germline V gene encodes CDR1 LGHNA and CDR2 YNFKEQ. The CDR3 contains 17 residues. The CDR3 DNA is TGTGCCAGCAGCCAAGAACTAGGGGGGGATAGCACAGATACGCAGTATTTT. It encodes CASSQELGGDSTDTQYF.

This clone was detected only a few times. The chain couples TRBV12-3 or TRBV12-4 to TRBJ1-2; 10 nucleotides match TRBD1. This CDR3 contains 13 residues. V was pared by 5 bases and J by 6 bases, with 3 bases of the junction left unmatched. The CDR3 nucleotides are TGTGCCAGCAGTCCAGGGACAGGGGATGGCTACACCTTC. Translating it yields CASSPGTGDGYTF.

This sequence joins TRBV21-1 and TRBJ1-1; the table assigns TRBD1, which was not confirmed against the DNA. TRBV21-1 is recorded as a pseudogene. The CDR3 covers 15 residues. CDR3 nucleotides: TGTGCCAGCAGCAAAGGGAACCAGGGGCCCACTGAAGCTTTCTTT. This codes for CASSKGNQGPTEAFF.

The chain joins TRBV11-3 to TRBJ2-5, with 7 bases fitting TRBD2. Losses at the gene ends were 5 bases for V and 2 bases for J; bases not matched to a gene: 8. The germline CDR1 and CDR2 sequences are SGHNT and YENEEA. The CDR3 is 15 amino acids. In nucleotides, the CDR3 is TGTGCCAGCAGCCTAGGACTAGAAAGACAAGAGACCCAGTACTTC. This translates into CASSLGLERQETQYF.

This clone was found a few times. The chain employs TRBV2 and TRBJ2-3, with 10 bases aligning to TRBD2. Germline loops: CDR1 SNHLY, CDR2 FYNNEI. CDR3 size: 17 residues. With V trimmed by 3 bases and J by 8 bases, 14 bases remained unmatched. This CDR3 is CASSDGLAEWVQGTQYF. CDR3 bases: TGTGCCAGCAGTGATGGACTAGCGGAGTGGGTTCAGGGTACGCAGTATTTT.

This clone was picked up one time. This rearrangement joins TRBV7-2 to TRBJ2-7; D is undetermined. Trimming left V 5 bases short and J 3 bases short, with 8 bases between. CDR1 SGHTA and CDR2 FQGNSA come from the germline V gene. The CDR3 has 12 amino acids. The CDR3 region has the DNA TGTGCCAGCAGCGCACTAAGCTACGAGCAGTACTTC. This gives the protein CASSALSYEQYF.

The rearrangement links TRBV6-6 to TRBJ1-2; D not certain. V lost 6 bases and J 7 bases, leaving 18 bases between the germline ends. CDR3 length equals 14 residues. Germline CDR1 is MNHNY and CDR2 is SVGAGI (reference sequence). The CDR3 bases are TGTGCCAGCAGCCGGGGAGAGGGTCTTGGTGGCTACACCTTC. Protein sequence: CASSRGEGLGGYTF.

The gene calls are TRBV4-2 and TRBJ1-1; TRBD1 agrees at 8 bases. CDR3 size: 17 residues. Germline assignment: CDR1 LGHNA and CDR2 YNFKEQ. Trimming at V came to 3 bases and at J to 0 bases, leaving 9 bases not matched to a gene. As DNA, the CDR3 is TGTGCCAGCAGCCACCCAGGGCGGACAGGGTTGAACACTGAAGCTTTCTTT. Translation gives CASSHPGRTGLNTEAFF.

Only a few counts were recorded for this clone. The chain joins TRBV27 to TRBJ1-5; D gene unclear. This CDR3 has 14 amino acids. Trimming pared 2 bases from V and 5 bases from J, leaving 10 bases between. Germline V gene sequence: CDR1 MNHEY, CDR2 SMNVEV (reference sequence). CDR3 amino acids: CASSLRWLDQPQHF. The DNA of the CDR3 is TGTGCCAGCAGTTTACGGTGGTTGGATCAGCCCCAGCATTTT.

This chain links TRBV9 with TRBJ2-1, with D tentatively TRBD2 (6 bases). Germline V gives CDR1 SGDLS, CDR2 YYNGEE. Trimming stripped 0 bases from V and 8 bases from J, with 15 bases between. The CDR3 is 15 residues long. The CDR3 region has the DNA TGTGCCAGCAGCGTAGGTCGGGACTCCAGGCATGAGCAGTTCTTC. The encoded protein is CASSVGRDSRHEQFF. The full variable domain, in which reference TRBV9 and TRBJ2-1 provide the parts outside the CDR3, is DSGVTQTPKHLITATGQRVTLRCSPRSGDLSVYWYQQSLDQGLQFLIQYYNGEERAKGNILERFSAQQFPDLHSELNLSSLELGDSALYFCASSVGRDSRHEQFFGPGTRLTVL.

The chain couples TRBV28 to TRBJ2-7; D possibly corresponds to TRBD2 (7 bases). Per the germline V gene, CDR1 is MDHEN and CDR2 is SYDVKM. This CDR3 is built from 14 residues. V gave up 5 bases and J gave up 3 bases, with 14 bases separating them. The CDR3, as DNA: TGTGCCAGCAGTCCCGAGGGGGGGTACTACGAGCAGTACTTC. It codes for CASSPEGGYYEQYF. The whole variable domain, remainder taken from reference TRBV28 and TRBJ2-7, is DVKVTQSSRYLVKRTGEKVFLECVQDMDHENMFWYRQDPGLGLRLIYFSYDVKMKEKGDIPEGYSVSREKKERFSLILESASTNQTSMYLCASSPEGGYYEQYFGPGTRLTVT.

The J gene is TRBJ2-7, the V gene TRBV19; 10 nucleotides agree with TRBD1. Germline loops: CDR1 LNHDA, CDR2 SQIVND (reference sequence). J gave up 3 bases and V 4 bases, and 3 bases lay outside the gene matches. CDR3 length equals 14 residues. The CDR3 region has the DNA TGTGCCAGTAGTAAAGGACAGGGGGACTACGAGCAGTACGTC. Amino acids: CASSKGQGDYEQYV.

V gene TRBV5-3 combines with J gene TRBJ2-2, with 12 bases that match TRBD2. TRBV5-3 is classed as an ORF, of uncertain function. Trimming cost V 0 bases and J 0 bases; bases outside gene matches: 6. The CDR3 spans 19 residues. CDR3 sequence reads: CARSLDASGGVPNTGELFF. The CDR3 DNA reads as TGTGCCAGAAGCTTGGATGCTAGCGGGGGGGTGCCGAACACCGGGGAGCTGTTTTTT.

The chain joins TRBV29-1 to TRBJ2-1; 8 bases are a match to TRBD2. Germline values: CDR1 SQVTM, CDR2 ANQGSEA. After removal of 7 bases from V and 5 bases from J, the junction contained 4 bases not matched to a gene. The CDR3 is 12 amino acids. DNA for the CDR3: TGCAGCGGTCGACTAGCGAACAATGAGCAGTTCTTC. Encoded protein: CSGRLANNEQFF.

The chain employs TRBV5-1 and TRBJ2-1; 11 bases match TRBD2. The V gene's germline CDR1 is SGHRS and CDR2 YFSETQ. The CDR3 runs 17 residues. Trimming at V came to 5 bases and at J to 2 bases, leaving 9 bases not matched to a gene. The CDR3 DNA reads TGCGCCAGCAGAAGATCCTTAGCGGGGGGGCCCTACAATGAGCAGTTCTTC. Its protein is CASRRSLAGGPYNEQFF.

The chain combines TRBV28 with TRBJ1-2, with a possible D match to TRBD1 (5 bases). Per the germline V gene, CDR1 is MDHEN and CDR2 is SYDVKM. The V end was cut by 4 bases, the J end by 6 bases, with 9 bases between. CDR3 size: 12 residues. The CDR3 spells CASSSQGHGYTF. The CDR3 coding sequence is TGTGCCAGCAGTTCGCAGGGCCATGGCTACACCTTC.

The chain couples TRBV30 to TRBJ1-3; no clear D gene. Deletions cut 7 bases from V and 0 bases from J, with 13 bases between. Per germline, CDR1 GTSNPN and CDR2 SVGIG (reference sequence). This CDR3 is built from 14 residues. CDR3 sequence reads: CASFFPYSGNTIYF. CDR3 DNA: TGTGCCTCCTTTTTCCCCTACTCTGGAAACACCATATATTTT.

The chain uses TRBV24-1 and TRBJ2-3, with 11 nucleotides matching TRBD2. V lost 5 bases, J lost 2 bases, and 2 bases stayed unmatched. The CDR3 length is 15 residues. Germline CDR1 reads KGHDR; CDR2 reads SFDVKD. As DNA, the CDR3 is TGTGCCACCAGTGCTAGCGGGGGGTACACAGATACGCAGTATTTT. Protein: CATSASGGYTDTQYF.

The genes are TRBV28 and TRBJ1-4, with 7 positions matching TRBD1. Trimming removed 4 bases from V and 7 bases from J; junction bases left unmatched: 12. The CDR3 spans 16 residues. Looked up from germline, CDR1 is MDHEN and CDR2 is SYDVKM. CDR3 DNA: TGTGCCAGCAGTTATTACTCTCAGGGGGTTGGTGAAAAACTGTTTTTT. Protein product: CASSYYSQGVGEKLFF.